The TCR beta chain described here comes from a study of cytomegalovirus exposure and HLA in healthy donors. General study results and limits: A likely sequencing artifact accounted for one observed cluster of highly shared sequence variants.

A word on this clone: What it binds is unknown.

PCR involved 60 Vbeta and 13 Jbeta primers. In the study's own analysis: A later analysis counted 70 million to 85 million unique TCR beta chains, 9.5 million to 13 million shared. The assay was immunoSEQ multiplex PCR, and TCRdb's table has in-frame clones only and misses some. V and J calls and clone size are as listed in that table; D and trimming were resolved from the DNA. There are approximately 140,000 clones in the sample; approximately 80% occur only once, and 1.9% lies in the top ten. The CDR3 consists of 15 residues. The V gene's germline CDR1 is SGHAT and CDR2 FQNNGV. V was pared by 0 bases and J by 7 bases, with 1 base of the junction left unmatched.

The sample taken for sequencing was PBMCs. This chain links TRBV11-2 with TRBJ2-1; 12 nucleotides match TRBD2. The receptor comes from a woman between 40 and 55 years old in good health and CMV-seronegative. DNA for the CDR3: TGTGCCAGCAGCTTAGAGACTAGCGGGAGTAATGAGCAGTTCTTC. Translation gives CASSLETSGSNEQFF.